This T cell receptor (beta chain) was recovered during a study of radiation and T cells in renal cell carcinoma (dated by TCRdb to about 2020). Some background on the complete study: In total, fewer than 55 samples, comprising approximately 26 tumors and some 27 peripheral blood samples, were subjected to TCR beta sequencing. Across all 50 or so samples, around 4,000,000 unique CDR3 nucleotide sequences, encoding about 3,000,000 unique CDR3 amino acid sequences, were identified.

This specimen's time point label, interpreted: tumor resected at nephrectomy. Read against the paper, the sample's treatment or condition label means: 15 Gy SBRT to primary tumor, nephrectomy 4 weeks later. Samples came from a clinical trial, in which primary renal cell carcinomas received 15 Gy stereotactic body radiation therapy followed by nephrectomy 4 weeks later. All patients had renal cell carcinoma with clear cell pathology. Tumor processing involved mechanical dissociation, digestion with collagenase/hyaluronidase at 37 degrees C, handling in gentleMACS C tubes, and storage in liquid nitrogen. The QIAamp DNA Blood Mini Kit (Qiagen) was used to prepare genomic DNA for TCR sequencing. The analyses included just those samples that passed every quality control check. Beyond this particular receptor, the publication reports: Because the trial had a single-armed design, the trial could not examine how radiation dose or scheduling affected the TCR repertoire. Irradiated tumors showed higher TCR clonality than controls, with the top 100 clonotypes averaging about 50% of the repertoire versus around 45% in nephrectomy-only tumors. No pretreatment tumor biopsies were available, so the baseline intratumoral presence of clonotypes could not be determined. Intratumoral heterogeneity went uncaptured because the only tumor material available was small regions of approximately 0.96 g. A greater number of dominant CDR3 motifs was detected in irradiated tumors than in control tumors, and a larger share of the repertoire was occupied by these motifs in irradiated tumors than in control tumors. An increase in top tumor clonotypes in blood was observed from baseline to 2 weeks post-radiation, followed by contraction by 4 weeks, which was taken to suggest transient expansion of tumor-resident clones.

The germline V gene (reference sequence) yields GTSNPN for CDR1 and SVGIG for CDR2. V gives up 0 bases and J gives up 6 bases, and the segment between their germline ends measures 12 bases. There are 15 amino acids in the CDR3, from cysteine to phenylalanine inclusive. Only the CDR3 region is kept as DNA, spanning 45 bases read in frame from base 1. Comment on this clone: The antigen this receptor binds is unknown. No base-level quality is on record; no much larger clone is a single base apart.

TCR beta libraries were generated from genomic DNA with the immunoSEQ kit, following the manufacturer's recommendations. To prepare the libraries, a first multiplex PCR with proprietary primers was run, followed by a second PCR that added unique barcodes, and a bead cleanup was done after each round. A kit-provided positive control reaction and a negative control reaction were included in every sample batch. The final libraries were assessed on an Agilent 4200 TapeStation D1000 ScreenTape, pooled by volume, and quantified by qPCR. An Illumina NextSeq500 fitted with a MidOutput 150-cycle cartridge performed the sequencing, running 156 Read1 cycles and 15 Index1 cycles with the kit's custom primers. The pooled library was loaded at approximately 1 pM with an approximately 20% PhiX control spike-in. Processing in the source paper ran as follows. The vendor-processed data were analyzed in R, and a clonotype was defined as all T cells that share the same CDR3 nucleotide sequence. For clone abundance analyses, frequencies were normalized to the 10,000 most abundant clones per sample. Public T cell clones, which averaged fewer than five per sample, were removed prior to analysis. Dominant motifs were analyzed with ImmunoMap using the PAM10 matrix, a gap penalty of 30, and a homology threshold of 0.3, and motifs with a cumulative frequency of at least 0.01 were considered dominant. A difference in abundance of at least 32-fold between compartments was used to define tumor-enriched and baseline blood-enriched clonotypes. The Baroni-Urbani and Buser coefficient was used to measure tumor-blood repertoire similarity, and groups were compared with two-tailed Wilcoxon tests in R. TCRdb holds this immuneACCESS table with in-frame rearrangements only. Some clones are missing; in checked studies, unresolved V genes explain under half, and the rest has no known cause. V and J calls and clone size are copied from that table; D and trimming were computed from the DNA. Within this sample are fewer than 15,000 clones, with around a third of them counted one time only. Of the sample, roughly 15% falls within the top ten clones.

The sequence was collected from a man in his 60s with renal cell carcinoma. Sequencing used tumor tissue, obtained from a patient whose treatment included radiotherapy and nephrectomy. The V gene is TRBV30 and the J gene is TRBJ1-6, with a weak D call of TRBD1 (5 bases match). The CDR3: CAWSVQVGANSPLHF. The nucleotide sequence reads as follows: TGTGCCTGGAGTGTACAAGTTGGGGCTAATTCACCCCTCCACTTT.